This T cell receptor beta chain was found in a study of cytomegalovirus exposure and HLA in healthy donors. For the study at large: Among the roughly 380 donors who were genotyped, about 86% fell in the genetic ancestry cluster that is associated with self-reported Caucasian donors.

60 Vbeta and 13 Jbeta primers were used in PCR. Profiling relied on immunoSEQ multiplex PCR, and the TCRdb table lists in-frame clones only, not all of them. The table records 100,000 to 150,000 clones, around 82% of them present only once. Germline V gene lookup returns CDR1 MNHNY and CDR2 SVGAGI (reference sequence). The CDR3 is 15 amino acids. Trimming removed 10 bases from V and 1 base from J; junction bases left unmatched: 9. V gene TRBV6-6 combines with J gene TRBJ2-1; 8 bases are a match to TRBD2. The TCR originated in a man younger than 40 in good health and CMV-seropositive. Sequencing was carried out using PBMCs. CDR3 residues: CAINGAGASYNEQFF. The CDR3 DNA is TGTGCCATCAATGGAGCGGGAGCGTCCTACAATGAGCAGTTCTTC.